The rows below give T cell receptor beta chains drawn from one sample of a study of monozygotic twins with inflammatory bowel disease. TCRdb re-called the 5' RACE reads and catalogs CDR3 proteins one per entry, DNA excluded. Its table lists approximately 300,000 distinct CDR3 sequences. The source material was blood. The receptor source for this set is a human donor with ulcerative colitis or Crohn's disease, or a healthy co-twin of an affected twin (not recorded which). Both conserved end residues are part of each CDR3.

J gene: TRBJ2-7
V gene: TRBV7-9
CDR3 protein: CASSSQLYEQYF

J gene: TRBJ1-5
V gene: TRBV19
CDR3 protein: CASTGARRQPQHF

J gene: TRBJ2-1
V gene: TRBV18
CDR3 protein: CASSRDRGGYNEQFF

J gene: TRBJ2-1
V gene: TRBV5-1
CDR3 protein: CASSRSGGFNNEQFF

J gene: TRBJ1-6
V gene: TRBV5-8
CDR3 protein: CASSIGGRINSPLHF

J gene: TRBJ2-7
V gene: TRBV7-9
CDR3 protein: CASSSVTSGRSEQYF

J gene: TRBJ2-1
V gene: TRBV12-3/TRBV12-4
CDR3 protein: CASAQGALEQFF

J gene: TRBJ2-3
V gene: TRBV19
CDR3 protein: CASRGQGADTQYF

J gene: TRBJ2-5
V gene: TRBV2
CDR3 protein: CASSAEGRETQYF

J gene: TRBJ1-2
V gene: TRBV18
CDR3 protein: CASSPGDGVNYGCTF

J gene: TRBJ1-3
V gene: TRBV30
CDR3 protein: CAWNYHSGNTIYF

J gene: TRBJ2-3
V gene: TRBV7-2
CDR3 protein: CASSLEWRQGKDTQYF

J gene: TRBJ1-2
V gene: TRBV7-9
CDR3 protein: CASSSAGVKTNYGYTF

J gene: TRBJ2-5
V gene: TRBV7-2
CDR3 protein: CASSRPGAETQYF

J gene: TRBJ2-1
V gene: TRBV7-2
CDR3 protein: CASSSQGGLYNEQFF

J gene: TRBJ1-2
V gene: TRBV12-3/TRBV12-4
CDR3 protein: CASSLQAGQPTYGYTF

J gene: TRBJ1-5
V gene: TRBV6-1
CDR3 protein: CASTLRGRNQPQHF

J gene: TRBJ2-1
V gene: TRBV29-1
CDR3 protein: CSITQGRNEQFF

J gene: TRBJ1-2
V gene: TRBV12-3/TRBV12-4
CDR3 protein: CASRSDPSGYGYTF

J gene: TRBJ1-6
V gene: TRBV19
CDR3 protein: CASREDRTANSPLHF

J gene: TRBJ2-3
V gene: TRBV7-2
CDR3 protein: CASRRGSLGADTQYF

J gene: TRBJ2-2
V gene: TRBV12-3/TRBV12-4
CDR3 protein: CASSLDGGLNTGELFF

J gene: TRBJ2-7
V gene: TRBV5-1
CDR3 protein: CASSSGLAGYYEQYF

J gene: TRBJ1-2
V gene: TRBV4-3
CDR3 protein: CASSHRQGTTYTF

J gene: TRBJ1-5
V gene: TRBV10-3
CDR3 protein: CAISDPNTINQPQHF

J gene: TRBJ2-7
V gene: TRBV6-1
CDR3 protein: CASSRTGVNSYEQYF

J gene: TRBJ1-3
V gene: TRBV7-2
CDR3 protein: CASSLAPPVTVSGNTIYF

J gene: TRBJ2-7
V gene: TRBV5-1
CDR3 protein: CASSITNRPYEQYF

J gene: TRBJ2-3
V gene: TRBV12-3/TRBV12-4
CDR3 protein: CASSLLAGPNTDTQYF

J gene: TRBJ1-1
V gene: TRBV7-9
CDR3 protein: CASSSLGSRSEAFF

J gene: TRBJ1-6
V gene: TRBV12-3/TRBV12-4
CDR3 protein: CASSLNAELPLHF

J gene: TRBJ1-5
V gene: TRBV6-1
CDR3 protein: CASTLHLGNSNQPQHF

J gene: TRBJ1-4
V gene: TRBV5-1
CDR3 protein: CASSSRGTGGWKLFF

J gene: TRBJ2-7
V gene: TRBV7-9
CDR3 protein: CASSFTPYEQYF

J gene: TRBJ2-5
V gene: TRBV10-3
CDR3 protein: CAIWTGRGQETQYF